The subject of this entry is one T cell receptor beta chain. Its antigen is unidentified. Time point here: cycle 4 day 1 (C4D1), after more than five weeks of nivolumab. Each patient experienced a relapse that followed autologous stem cell transplantation, and brentuximab vedotin exposure varied. These data are taken from a study of PD-1 blockade in classical Hodgkin lymphoma. The study's findings and limits: Patients with an early start, nivolumab under 1 year after ASCT, were excluded. Differences between repertoires have undefined causes, possibly disease activity or prior therapy. Relative to healthy donors, newly diagnosed patients reportedly had lower baseline TCR diversity, which was reported as lower still in relapsed/refractory patients. Researchers reported that CD4+ TCR diversity, though not CD8+, rose significantly by C4D1.

Repertoires were generated with immunoSEQ multiplex PCR, while TCRdb's copy carries only in-frame clones and drops some. Among tens of thousands of clones listed, around nine tenths were seen once. The CDR3 is made up of 14 amino acids. The sample in question was peripheral blood mononuclear cells (PBMCs), obtained before the fourth cycle of nivolumab. This chain joins TRBV21-1 and TRBJ2-2. TRBV21-1 is a recognized pseudogene. The source is a human donor with classical Hodgkin lymphoma. This chain's CDR3 is CASRNSKGPGELFF. The DNA of the CDR3 is TGTGCCAGCCGTAATTCAAAAGGGCCCGGGGAGCTGTTTTTT.